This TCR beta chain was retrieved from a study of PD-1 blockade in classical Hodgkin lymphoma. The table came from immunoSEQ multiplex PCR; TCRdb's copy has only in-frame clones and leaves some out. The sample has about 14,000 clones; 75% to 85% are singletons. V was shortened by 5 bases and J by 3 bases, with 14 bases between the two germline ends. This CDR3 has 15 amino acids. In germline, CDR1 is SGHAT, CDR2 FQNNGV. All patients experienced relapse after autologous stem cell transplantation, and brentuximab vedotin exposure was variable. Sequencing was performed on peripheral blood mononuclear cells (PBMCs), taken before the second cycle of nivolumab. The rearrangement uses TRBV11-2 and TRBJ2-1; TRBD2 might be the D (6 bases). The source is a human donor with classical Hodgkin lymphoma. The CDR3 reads CASSLGGEFYNEQFF. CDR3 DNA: TGTGCCAGCAGCCTCGGGGGAGAGTTCTACAATGAGCAGTTCTTC.